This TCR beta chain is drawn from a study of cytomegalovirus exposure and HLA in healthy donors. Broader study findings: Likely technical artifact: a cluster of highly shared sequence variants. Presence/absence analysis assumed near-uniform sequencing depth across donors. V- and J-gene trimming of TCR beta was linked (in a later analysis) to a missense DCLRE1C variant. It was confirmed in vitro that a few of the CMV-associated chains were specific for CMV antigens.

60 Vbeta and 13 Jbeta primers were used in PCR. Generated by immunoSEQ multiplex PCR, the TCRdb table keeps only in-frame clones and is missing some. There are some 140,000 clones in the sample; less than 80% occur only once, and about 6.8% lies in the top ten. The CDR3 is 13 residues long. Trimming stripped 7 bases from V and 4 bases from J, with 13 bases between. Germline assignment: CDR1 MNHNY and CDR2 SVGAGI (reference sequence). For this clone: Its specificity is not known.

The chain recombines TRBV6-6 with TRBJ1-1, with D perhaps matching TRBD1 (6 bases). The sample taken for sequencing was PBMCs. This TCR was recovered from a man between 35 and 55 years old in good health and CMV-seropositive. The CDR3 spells CASKKEQGTEAFF. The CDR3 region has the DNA TGTGCCAGCAAAAAAGAACAGGGCACTGAAGCTTTCTTT.